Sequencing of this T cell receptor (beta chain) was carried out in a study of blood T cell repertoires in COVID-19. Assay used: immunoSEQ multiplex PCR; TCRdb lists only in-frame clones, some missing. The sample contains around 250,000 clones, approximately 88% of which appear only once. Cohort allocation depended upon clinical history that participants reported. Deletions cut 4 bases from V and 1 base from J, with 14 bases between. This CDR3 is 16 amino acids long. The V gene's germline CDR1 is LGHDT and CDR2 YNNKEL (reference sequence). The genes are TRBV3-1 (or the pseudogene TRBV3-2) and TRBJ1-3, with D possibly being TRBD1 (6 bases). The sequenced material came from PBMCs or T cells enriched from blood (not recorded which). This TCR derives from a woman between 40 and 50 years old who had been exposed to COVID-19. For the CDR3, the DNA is TGTGCCAGCAGCCTGGGGACAAGCATTTCTGGAAACACCATATATTTT. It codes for CASSLGTSISGNTIYF.